This paragraph reports one TCR beta chain. Antigen unknown. The data derive from a study of T cells after yellow fever vaccination. By 5'RACE template switching, TCR cDNA was produced, with a universal primer site and UMIs added in the process. One entry per CDR3 protein, called by TCRdb with MiXCR from the 5' RACE reads. There are about 320,000 distinct CDR3 sequences in the sample; roughly 4.3% occur only once, and around 19% lies in the top ten. J gave up 7 bases and V 3 bases, and 9 bases lay outside the gene matches. CDR3 size: 15 residues. General study points: The CD4 compartment and the CD8 compartment contained a small share of clonotypes in common.

The sample consisted of PBMCs, taken 15 days after the yellow fever booster vaccination. This TCR was recovered from a man younger than 35 who received the YFV17D yellow fever vaccine. This sequence joins TRBV12-3 or TRBV12-4 and TRBJ1-5; 7 bases align to TRBD1. The CDR3 is CASSFETGSGQPQHF. The CDR3 bases are TGTGCCAGCAGTTTTGAGACAGGGAGCGGACAGCCCCAGCATTTT.